This is a list of T cell receptor beta chains from one sample in a study of blood T cell repertoires in COVID-19. The data were produced by immunoSEQ multiplex PCR, yet TCRdb's version contains in-frame clones alone and is incomplete. The sample lists under 300,000 clones; about nine tenths were seen once. The specimen sequenced was peripheral blood. All receptors derive from a man aged 25 to 40 who had recovered from COVID-19. Each CDR3 is given with its conserved first and last residue.

len	v_gene	CDR3aa
13	TRBV11-3	CASSLVLEDIQYF
10	TRBV6-5	CASGRGPLHF
12	TRBV7-6	CASSLGQSEAFF
16	TRBV15	CATSRDLLQGNQPQHF
15	TRBV7-2	CASSSRGGAGNTIYF
13	TRBV2	CASSEGLSSGYTF
17	TRBV7-9	CASSLALSGTGRYEQYF
15	TRBV19	CASSIGTRGVTEAFF
17	TRBV6-2/TRBV6-3	CASSYSGQASANYGYTF
15	TRBV6-1	CASSEGGYTSYEQYF
15	TRBV27	CASSSQGGSGNTIYF
15	TRBV3-1/TRBV3-2	CASSQDGQNLETQYF